The 22 T cell receptor beta chains below come from one sample, sequenced in a study of cytomegalovirus exposure and HLA in healthy donors. Both 60 Vbeta primers and 13 Jbeta primers went into the PCR. Clones were sequenced by immunoSEQ multiplex PCR, and TCRdb holds only the in-frame ones, with some missing. Here the sample spans more than 90,000 clones, 65% to 75% being singletons. Sequenced input: PBMCs. These receptors all come from a woman aged 40-49 years in good health and CMV-seronegative.

This chain connects TRBV6-1 to TRBJ1-2; D is unclear. CDR1 MNHNS and CDR2 SASEGT come from the germline V gene. The V gene lost 4 bases and the J gene lost 3 bases, with 15 bases spanning the gap. The CDR3 is 15 residues long. The CDR3 protein is CASSGPEVGDYGYTF. For the CDR3, the DNA is TGTGCCAGCAGTGGCCCAGAAGTCGGAGACTATGGCTACACCTTC.

To note about this clone: At one end the junction does not follow the germline gene, possibly because of a read error. This chain connects TRBV7-9 to TRBJ2-2; 7 nucleotides align to TRBD2. This CDR3 is built from 16 residues. Germline V CDR1 and CDR2: SEHNR, FQNEAQ (reference sequence). The CDR3 spells CSSRVAAGENTGELFF. The DNA for the CDR3 is TGTTCCAGCAGAGTAGCGGCGGGGGAGAACACCGGGGAGCTGTTTTTT.

This rearrangement joins TRBV2 to TRBJ2-5; tentatively, D is TRBD2 (6 bases). Germline lookup yields CDR1 SNHLY and CDR2 FYNNEI. The CDR3 runs 13 residues. Between the trimmed V and J ends, which lost 7 bases and 5 bases, there was a span of 14 bases. The CDR3 DNA is TGTGCCAGCACACGGGCCAGCGGGGAGACCCAGTACTTC. This translates into CASTRASGETQYF.

The V and J genes are TRBV4-3 and TRBJ2-7, with 9 nucleotides matching TRBD1. In germline, CDR1 is LGHNA, CDR2 YSLEER. The J segment lost 4 bases and the V segment lost 0 bases, leaving 4 bases of the junction unmatched. The CDR3 runs to 15 residues. CDR3: CASSQERDRGYEQYF. The CDR3 nucleotides read TGCGCCAGCAGCCAAGAGCGAGACAGGGGGTACGAGCAGTACTTC.

The chain joins TRBV4-2 to TRBJ2-1; TRBD1 matches at 7 bases. J gave up 1 base and V 1 base, and 10 bases lay outside the gene matches. The CDR3 has 18 amino acids. Germline-derived CDR1 and CDR2 are LGHNA and YNFKEQ. The CDR3 sequence is CASSQVKGGGVSYNEQFF. The CDR3 coding sequence is TGTGCCAGCAGCCAAGTGAAAGGGGGCGGTGTTTCCTACAATGAGCAGTTCTTC.

This clone came up once. The chain joins TRBV28 to TRBJ2-7; D unresolved. The length of the CDR3 is 16 residues. The V gene's germline CDR1 is MDHEN and CDR2 SYDVKM. Trimming pared 4 bases from V and 2 bases from J, leaving 18 bases between. The CDR3 loop is CASSWPLRHATYEQYF. The CDR3 DNA sequence: TGTGCCAGCAGTTGGCCCTTGAGACACGCGACCTACGAGCAGTACTTC.

The chain links TRBV4-2 to TRBJ2-7; TRBD1 agrees at 7 bases. The V gene end was trimmed by 1 base and the J gene end by 2 bases; junction bases not matched to a gene: 8. This CDR3 has 16 amino acids. Germline V gene data show CDR1 as LGHNA and CDR2 as YNFKEQ. CDR3 bases: TGTGCCAGCAGCCAAGTATCCGGCACAGGGGCCTACGAGCAGTACTTC. Amino acids: CASSQVSGTGAYEQYF.

Comments on this clone: A read error may produce the germline difference seen at one junction end. This same CDR3 is encoded by further DNA sequences in the sample. This sequence joins TRBV7-2 and TRBJ2-3, with D possibly being TRBD2 (6 bases). Germline CDR1 SGHTA, CDR2 FQGNSA. This CDR3 is built from 16 residues. CDR3: CASSPFGGSSTDTQYF. CDR3 in DNA: TGTGCCAGCAGCCCGTTCGGGGGATCTAGCACGGATACGCAGTATTTT.

This chain links TRBV6-5 with TRBJ2-1; 9 positions match TRBD2. This CDR3 spans 15 amino acids. The junction had 6 bases not matched to a gene; V was cut back by 6 bases and J by 3 bases. The germline CDR1 and CDR2 sequences are MNHEY and SVGAGI. The CDR3 loop reads CASRNPLAGYNEQFF. The CDR3 DNA reads as TGTGCCAGCAGAAACCCACTAGCGGGCTACAATGAGCAGTTCTTC.

This sequence joins TRBV10-1 and TRBJ2-5; no clear D. The V gene's germline CDR1 is WNHNN and CDR2 SYGVQD (reference sequence). The CDR3 has 14 amino acids. V lost 0 bases and J lost 3, with 8 bases in between. The CDR3 coding sequence is TGCGCCAGCAGTGAGTCGTCTAGGAAAGAGACCCAGTACTTC. Translation gives CASSESSRKETQYF.

The V and J genes are TRBV19 and TRBJ1-1, with a tentative D call TRBD1 (6 bases). The germline CDR1 and CDR2 sequences are LNHDA and SQIVND (reference sequence). Trimming pared 5 bases from V and 1 base from J, leaving 8 bases between. This CDR3 is 13 amino acids long. The CDR3 loop reads CASSDRPNTEAFF. The DNA of the CDR3 is TGTGCCAGTAGTGACAGGCCGAACACTGAAGCTTTCTTT.

The chain recombines TRBV7-9 with TRBJ1-1; 10 bases fit TRBD1. Germline V gene data show CDR1 as SEHNR and CDR2 as FQNEAQ (reference sequence). The junction had 11 bases not matched to a gene; V was cut back by 5 bases and J by 8 bases. The CDR3 consists of 15 residues. CDR3 bases: TGTGCCAGCAGCCATTTTGACAGGGGGCGCGGAGAAGCTTTCTTT. Its translation: CASSHFDRGRGEAFF.

J is TRBJ2-5 and V is TRBV6-1; 10 bases fit TRBD2. Germline-derived CDR1 and CDR2 are MNHNS and SASEGT. The CDR3 is 17 residues long. V shed 3 bases and J 5 bases; nucleotides not matched to a gene: 12. The CDR3 here is CASSDASGSRSRETQYF. Written as DNA, the CDR3 is TGTGCCAGCAGTGATGCTAGCGGGAGCCGATCCCGGGAGACCCAGTACTTC.

The V call is TRBV2, the J call TRBJ1-1; no clear D gene. Germline lookup yields CDR1 SNHLY and CDR2 FYNNEI. The CDR3 runs 12 residues. Trimming left V 4 bases short and J 5 bases short, with 8 bases between. The CDR3 nucleotides are TGTGCCAGCAGTGGGGAGGTAACTGAAGCTTTCTTT. Encoded protein: CASSGEVTEAFF. The entire variable domain, with the rest obtained from reference TRBV2 and TRBJ1-1, is as follows: EPEVTQTPSHQVTQMGQEVILRCVPISNHLYFYWYRQILGQKVEFLVSFYNNEISEKSEIFDDQFSVERPDGSNFTLKIRSTKLEDSAMYFCASSGEVTEAFFGQGTRLTVV.

Judged by abundance, this clone is medium-sized. This chain uses TRBV7-9 with TRBJ1-4, with a tentative D call TRBD1 (6 bases). Looked up from germline, CDR1 is SEHNR and CDR2 is FQNEAQ (reference sequence). Trimming removed 2 bases from V and 8 bases from J, with 12 bases in between. The CDR3 consists of 14 residues. This chain's CDR3 is CASSLTDSWEKLFF. CDR3 bases: TGTGCCAGCAGCTTAACGGACAGTTGGGAAAAACTGTTTTTT.

This chain links TRBV19 with TRBJ2-5, with TRBD2 identical over 7 bases. V gave up 6 bases and J gave up 1 base; unmatched junction bases: 2. The V gene's germline CDR1 is LNHDA and CDR2 SQIVND (reference sequence). The CDR3 extends over 13 amino acids. CDR3 coding DNA: TGTGCCAGTAGCCGGGGGGTCCAAGAGACCCAGTACTTC. Its protein product is CASSRGVQETQYF. The variable domain in full, completed from reference TRBV19 and TRBJ2-5, reads DGGITQSPKYLFRKEGQNVTLSCEQNLNHDAMYWYRQDPGQGLRLIYYSQIVNDFQKGDIAEGYSVSREKKESFPLTVTSAQKNPTAFYLCASSRGVQETQYFGPGTRLLVL.

CDR3: CASSISEAGFPYEQYF. Here the CDR3 DNA reads TGTGCCAGTAGTATTTCAGAGGCCGGGTTTCCCTACGAGCAGTACTTC. The gene calls are TRBV19 and TRBJ2-7; unclear D gene. Germline loops: CDR1 LNHDA, CDR2 SQIVND (reference sequence). This CDR3 contains 16 residues. The V end lost 3 bases, the J end lost 2 bases, and 17 bases lay between the germline ends.

J is TRBJ2-6 and V is TRBV28; D is ambiguous. Trimming took 2 bases from V and 2 from J, leaving 16 bases between them. Germline V gene data show CDR1 as MDHEN and CDR2 as SYDVKM. The CDR3 covers 18 residues. Here the CDR3 DNA reads TGTGCCAGCAGTTTACGTGCCCCCGGAGAAGCTGGGGCCAACGTCCTGACTTTC. It codes for CASSLRAPGEAGANVLTF.

The chain joins TRBV5-1 to TRBJ2-5; D perhaps matches TRBD2 (6 bases). With the DNA end fitting TRBJ2-7 better, the J assignment may be wrong. The CDR3 has 15 residues. Germline values: CDR1 SGHRS, CDR2 YFSETQ. CDR3 nucleotides: TGCGCCAGCAGCTTGGACGTGGGGGGTCCTTACGAGCAGTACTTC. Translation: CASSLDVGGPYEQYF.

This chain joins TRBV7-3 and TRBJ2-3, with 7 positions matching TRBD2. The CDR3 is 14 amino acids. V lost 3 bases and J lost 2; bases outside the gene matches: 2. Germline CDR1 SGHTA, CDR2 FQGTGA. The CDR3 here is CASSFGGDTDTQYF. For the CDR3, the DNA is TGTGCCAGCAGCTTTGGGGGGGACACAGATACGCAGTATTTT.

J is TRBJ2-7 and V is TRBV13; D might be TRBD1 (5 bases). Germline-derived CDR1 and CDR2 are PRHDT and FYEKMQ (reference sequence). The CDR3 length is 14 residues. The V gene lost 0 bases and the J gene lost 4 bases, with 10 bases spanning the gap. This CDR3 reads CASSLGRAGYEQYF. The CDR3, as DNA: TGTGCCAGCAGCTTAGGCCGGGCAGGGTACGAGCAGTACTTC.

The J gene is TRBJ2-7, the V gene TRBV2, with D possibly TRBD2 on 6 matching bases. Germline CDR1 reads SNHLY; CDR2 reads FYNNEI. Trimming took 8 bases from V and 1 from J, leaving 36 bases between them. CDR3 length: 21 amino acids. Here the CDR3 reads CASYVRGGWGQAQSTSYEQYF. In nucleotides, the CDR3 is TGTGCCAGCTATGTTCGGGGAGGATGGGGTCAGGCACAAAGTACTTCCTACGAGCAGTACTTC.